These T cell receptor beta chains were read from a single sample in a study of cytomegalovirus exposure and HLA in healthy donors. Data came from immunoSEQ multiplex PCR; TCRdb stores just in-frame clones and leaves some out. This sample yields roughly 110,000 clones, of which roughly 74% are seen a single time; roughly 0.87% belongs to the top ten. Sequencing was done on a sample of PBMCs. The receptors here all came from a woman aged 25 to 45 in good health and CMV-seronegative. CDR3s include the opening cysteine and the closing phenylalanine or tryptophan. The D gene is left open where the match is weak. Clone size, where shown, is once, few, many, or a class for clones that have expanded.

j_gene | abundance | v_gene | d_gene | CDR3aa | CDR3nt
TRBJ2-2 | NA | TRBV9 | NA | CASSVGEGGSAGELFF | TGTGCCAGCAGCGTAGGGGAGGGGGGATCCGCCGGGGAGCTGTTTTTT
TRBJ1-1 | NA | TRBV5-5 | NA | CASSSNSYGTNEAFF | TGTGCCAGCAGCTCCAACTCCTACGGTACGAATGAAGCTTTCTTT
TRBJ2-4 | NA | TRBV11-3 | TRBD2 | CASSLAGGSGNIQYF | TGTGCCAGCAGCTTGGCGGGGGGGTCCGGAAACATTCAGTACTTC
TRBJ1-2 | NA | TRBV6-5 | TRBD1 | CASTKGTALPYGYTF | TGTGCCAGCACCAAGGGGACAGCCTTACCCTATGGCTACACCTTC
TRBJ1-1 | few | TRBV30 | TRBD1 | CAWSGTGGLTEAFF | TGTGCCTGGAGTGGGACAGGGGGCTTGACTGAAGCTTTCTTT
TRBJ1-1 | NA | TRBV25-1 | TRBD1 | CASRRQGTFEAFF | TGTGCCAGCAGACGACAGGGGACCTTTGAAGCTTTCTTT
TRBJ2-3 | NA | TRBV9 | TRBD2 | CASSGTDAGGMDTQYF | TGTGCCAGCAGCGGCACTGACGCGGGGGGGATGGATACGCAGTATTTT
TRBJ2-7 | NA | TRBV5-5 | TRBD1 | CASSLQGAVDEQYF | TGTGCCAGCAGCCTGCAGGGGGCCGTTGACGAGCAGTACTTC
TRBJ2-1 | NA | TRBV7-2 | TRBD1 | CASSPWDREFHNEQFF | TGTGCCAGCAGCCCCTGGGACAGGGAATTCCACAATGAGCAGTTCTTC
TRBJ2-3 | few | TRBV5-6 | TRBD1 | CASSTYRGPGTDTQYF | TGTGCCAGCAGCACCTACAGGGGGCCTGGCACAGATACGCAGTATTTT
TRBJ2-1 | NA | TRBV6-1 | TRBD1 | CAGWGQGDNEQFF | TGTGCCGGATGGGGACAGGGCGACAATGAGCAGTTCTTC
TRBJ1-3 | NA | TRBV6-1 | NA | CASSEEVGQHSGNTIYF | TGTGCCAGCAGTGAAGAAGTCGGACAGCACTCTGGAAACACCATATATTTT
TRBJ2-2 | few | TRBV5-4 | NA | CASSLDTALNTGELFF | TGTGCCAGCAGCTTGGACACAGCCCTAAACACCGGGGAGCTGTTTTTT
TRBJ1-1 | few | TRBV27 | NA | CASSRAGPMNTEAFF | TGTGCCAGCAGTCGCGCAGGGCCCATGAACACTGAAGCTTTCTTT
TRBJ1-4 | NA | TRBV11-2 | TRBD1 | CASSMQSPGQDEKLFF | TGTGCCAGCAGCATGCAATCCCCGGGACAGGATGAAAAACTGTTTTTT
TRBJ1-5 | NA | TRBV6-5 | TRBD1 | CASSSGTGSNQPQHF | TGTGCCAGCAGTTCCGGGACAGGAAGCAATCAGCCCCAGCATTTT
TRBJ2-1 | NA | TRBV11-3 | NA | CASSPRPWSSYNEQFF | TGTGCCAGCAGCCCAAGACCATGGAGCTCCTACAATGAGCAGTTCTTC
TRBJ1-6 | NA | TRBV19 | NA | CASSIGANSPLHF | TGTGCCAGTAGTATAGGGGCTAATTCACCCCTCCACTTT
TRBJ2-5 | NA | TRBV2 | NA | CASSGVRGLETQYF | TGTGCCAGCAGTGGGGTTCGCGGTTTGGAGACCCAGTACTTC
TRBJ2-1 | NA | TRBV18 | NA | CASSLGASTYNEQFF | TGTGCCAGCTCACTTGGGGCCAGTACCTACAATGAGCAGTTCTTC
TRBJ1-2 | NA | TRBV30 | NA | CAWTSGYGYTF | TGTGCCTGGACCTCAGGGTATGGCTACACCTTC
TRBJ1-1 | NA | TRBV6-1 | NA | CASSHFHPGTEAFF | TGTGCCAGCAGTCATTTCCATCCAGGCACTGAAGCTTTCTTT
TRBJ2-1 | few | TRBV15 | TRBD2 | CATSSRGGSNNEQFF | TGTGCCACCAGCAGTCGTGGCGGGAGTAACAATGAGCAGTTCTTC
TRBJ1-2 | NA | TRBV9 | NA | CASSPPGQGYTF | TGTGCCAGCAGCCCCCCAGGGCAGGGCTACACCTTC
TRBJ1-4 | once | TRBV2 | TRBD1 | CVSSRQGGNEKLFF | TGTGTCAGCAGTAGACAGGGGGGTAATGAAAAACTGTTTTTT
TRBJ1-3 | once | TRBV9 | NA | CASSVVPGKGNTIYF | TGTGCCAGCAGCGTAGTCCCGGGAAAAGGAAACACCATATATTTT
TRBJ2-3 | NA | TRBV5-1 | NA | CASSLVAADTQYF | TGCGCCAGCAGCTTGGTAGCAGCAGATACGCAGTATTTT
TRBJ2-7 | NA | TRBV29-1 | NA | CSVGTPVSYEQYF | TGCAGCGTAGGGACACCCGTCTCCTACGAGCAGTACTTC
TRBJ1-1 | NA | TRBV19 | NA | CASRHGREILNTEAFF | TGTGCCAGTAGACACGGACGGGAGATCCTGAACACTGAAGCTTTCTTT
TRBJ1-6 | once | TRBV4-1 | TRBD1 | CASSQKKGDSNYYNSPLHF | TGCGCCAGCAGCCAAAAAAAAGGGGACAGTAATTACTATAATTCACCCCTCCACTTT
TRBJ2-7 | NA | TRBV10-1 | NA | CASSEGVPAPYEQYF | TGCGCCAGCAGTGAGGGAGTTCCGGCTCCCTACGAGCAGTACTTC
TRBJ2-7 | NA | TRBV7-2 | NA | CASSSSAGVSPYEQYF | TGTGCCAGCAGCTCCTCGGCAGGGGTCTCACCCTACGAGCAGTACTTC
TRBJ2-5 | NA | TRBV12-2 | NA | CASRLGGWVAQETQYF | TGTGCAAGTCGCTTAGGGGGTTGGGTAGCGCAAGAGACCCAGTACTTC
TRBJ2-2 | NA | TRBV27 | NA | CASSLMGAGELFF | TGTGCCAGCAGTTTAATGGGAGCCGGGGAGCTGTTTTTT
TRBJ1-6 | NA | TRBV30 | NA | CAWTGVPLNSPLHF | TGTGCCTGGACAGGGGTCCCCCTTAATTCACCCCTCCACTTT
TRBJ1-1 | NA | TRBV5-6 | TRBD1 | CASSWGDRPNTEAFF | TGTGCCAGCAGCTGGGGGGACAGACCGAACACTGAAGCTTTCTTT
TRBJ1-4 | NA | TRBV6-6 | NA | CASSPPTGSYNEKLFF | TGTGCCAGCAGCCCACCTACCGGGTCTTATAATGAAAAACTGTTTTTT
TRBJ2-1 | NA | TRBV29-1 | NA | CSVVYLGRGNVVGGEQFF | TGCAGCGTTGTATATCTGGGCAGAGGGAATGTGGTGGGAGGTGAGCAGTTCTTC
TRBJ2-3 | few | TRBV7-8 | TRBD2 | CASSLAASGDLDTQYF | TGTGCCAGCAGCTTAGCGGCTAGCGGGGACCTGGATACGCAGTATTTT
TRBJ2-3 | few | TRBV5-1 | TRBD2 | CASSLDGGRGTDTQYF | TGCGCCAGCAGCTTGGATGGCGGGAGGGGCACAGATACGCAGTATTTT
TRBJ1-3 | NA | TRBV5-6 | NA | CASSVFGNTIYF | TGTGCCAGCAGCGTATTCGGAAACACCATATATTTT
TRBJ2-1 | NA | TRBV4-3 | NA | CASSQETANEQFF | TGCGCCAGCAGCCAAGAGACAGCTAATGAGCAGTTCTTC
TRBJ1-1 | few | TRBV30 | NA | CAWTAGEWTEAFF | TGTGCCTGGACAGCAGGGGAGTGGACTGAAGCTTTCTTT
TRBJ1-2 | NA | TRBV7-2 | NA | CASSLQGLDYGYTF | TGTGCCAGCAGCTTACAGGGACTCGACTATGGCTACACCTTC
TRBJ1-6 | few | TRBV10-3 | NA | CAISEEGWRSPLHF | TGTGCCATCAGTGAGGAGGGATGGCGGTCACCCCTCCACTTT
TRBJ2-1 | once | TRBV5-1 | TRBD2 | CASSQALAGGQNEQFF | TGCGCCAGCAGCCAAGCCCTAGCGGGAGGGCAAAATGAGCAGTTCTTC
TRBJ2-7 | NA | TRBV19 | NA | CASSIARGEYEQYF | TGTGCCAGTAGTATAGCCAGGGGAGAATACGAGCAGTACTTC
TRBJ2-2 | once | TRBV6-6 | TRBD1 | CASSYDGQGSGELFF | TGTGCCAGCAGTTACGACGGACAGGGGAGCGGGGAGCTGTTTTTT
TRBJ1-1 | NA | TRBV30 | NA | CAWRRGIESAFF | TGTGCCTGGAGGAGGGGGATCGAGTCAGCTTTCTTT
TRBJ2-1 | once | TRBV29-1 | TRBD1 | CSVSGTGTEGPYNEQFF | TGCAGCGTCTCCGGGACAGGAACAGAAGGACCTTACAATGAGCAGTTCTTC
TRBJ2-2 | NA | TRBV5-1 | NA | CASSLDSTGELFF | TGCGCCAGCAGCTTGGACAGCACCGGGGAGCTGTTTTTT